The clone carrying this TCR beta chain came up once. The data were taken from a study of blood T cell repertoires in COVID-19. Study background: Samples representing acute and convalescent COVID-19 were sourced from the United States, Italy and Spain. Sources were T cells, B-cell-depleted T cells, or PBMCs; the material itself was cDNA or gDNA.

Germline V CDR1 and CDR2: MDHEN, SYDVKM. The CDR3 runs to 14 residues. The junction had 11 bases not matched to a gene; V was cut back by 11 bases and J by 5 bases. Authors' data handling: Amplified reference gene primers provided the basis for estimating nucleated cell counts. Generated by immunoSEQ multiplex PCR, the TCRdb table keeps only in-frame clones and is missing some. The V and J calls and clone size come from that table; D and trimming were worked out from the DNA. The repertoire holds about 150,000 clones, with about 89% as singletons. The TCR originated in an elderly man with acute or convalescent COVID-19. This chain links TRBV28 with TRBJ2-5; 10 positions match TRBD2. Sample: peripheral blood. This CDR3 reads CASETSGFRETQYF. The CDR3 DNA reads TGTGCCTCCGAGACTAGCGGGTTTCGGGAGACCCAGTACTTC. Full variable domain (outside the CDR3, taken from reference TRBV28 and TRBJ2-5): DVKVTQSSRYLVKRTGEKVFLECVQDMDHENMFWYRQDPGLGLRLIYFSYDVKMKEKGDIPEGYSVSREKKERFSLILESASTNQTSMYLCASETSGFRETQYFGPGTRLLVL.